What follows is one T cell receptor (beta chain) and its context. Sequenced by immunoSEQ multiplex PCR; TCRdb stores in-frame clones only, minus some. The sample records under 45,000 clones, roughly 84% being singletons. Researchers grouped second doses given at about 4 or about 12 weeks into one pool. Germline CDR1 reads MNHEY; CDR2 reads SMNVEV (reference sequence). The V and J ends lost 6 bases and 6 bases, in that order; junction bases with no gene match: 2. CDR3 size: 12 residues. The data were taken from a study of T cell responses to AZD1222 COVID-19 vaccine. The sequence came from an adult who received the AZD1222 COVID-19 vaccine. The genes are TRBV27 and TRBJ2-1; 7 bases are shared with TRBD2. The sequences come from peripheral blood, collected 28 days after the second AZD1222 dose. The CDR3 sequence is CASRRLANEQFF. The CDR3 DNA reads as TGTGCCAGCAGACGACTAGCCAATGAGCAGTTCTTC.